This T cell receptor beta chain was captured by sequencing in a study of identical twins. V was shortened by 1 base and J by 3 bases, with 11 bases between the two germline ends. The length of the CDR3 is 15 residues. CDR1 and CDR2 (germline): SGHRS, YFSETQ. Study outcomes and limitations: Cord blood beta clonotypes that were abundant carried fewer insertions, and memory repertoires showed no such trend.

TCRdb re-derived calls from the 5' RACE reads in MiXCR, one entry per CDR3 protein. The table includes around 370,000 distinct CDR3 sequences, roughly 10% detected once. On this clonotype itself: Its antigen is unknown.

This clonotype was obtained from a woman in her 50s in good health. The sample taken for sequencing was naive T cells sorted from blood. The chain links TRBV5-1 to TRBJ1-5, with D possibly being TRBD1 (5 bases). CDR3 in amino acids: CASSLWGDDNQPQHF. CDR3 DNA sequence: TGCGCCAGCAGCTTGTGGGGCGACGACAATCAGCCCCAGCATTTT.